This T cell receptor (beta chain) was obtained from a study of cytomegalovirus exposure and HLA in healthy donors (dated by TCRdb to about 2017). As for the study more broadly: In an earlier analysis of 587 of the donors, around 300 Gb of sequence data and 90 million to 130 million unique TCR beta sequences from about 179 million T cells were reported. An early release that covered 500 to 800 HLA-typed donors contained approximately 290 gigabases of sequencing data and tens of millions of unique TCR sequences. Among the roughly 400 genotyped donors, under 90% belonged to the genetic ancestry cluster associated with self-reported Caucasian donors. The study aimed to test whether signatures of past pathogen exposure could be identified by cataloging public T cell receptors. The study profiled the T cell repertoires of about 720 subjects by immunosequencing and related them to cytomegalovirus serostatus. A separate validation cohort of approximately 120 different subjects was used in addition to the 666-subject first cohort. High-throughput TCR immunosequencing, statistical association of individual TCRs with disease status, and machine learning were combined to predict cytomegalovirus infection status. To study patterns of TCR occurrence, a later analysis re-analyzed previously published TCR beta repertoires from 550 to 800 donors and added high-resolution HLA genotyping. In the later analysis, no new phenotypic data were used to find candidate immune exposures; instead, reliance was placed on TCR beta sequences and their occurrence across donors. In an earlier analysis of several hundred of the donors, high-throughput TCR beta sequencing was used to judge whether each TCR beta V gene segment behaved as functional or pseudogenic. Alongside the repertoire data, information on donor age, sex, ethnicity and CMV serostatus was compiled. A later genetic analysis took genome-wide SNP genotypes for about 55% of the roughly 700 donors and used that subset as a discovery cohort. All discovery cohort repertoires had been generated on a single sequencing platform. Class I and class II HLA loci were covered by the typing at four-digit resolution. The number of typed donors differed by locus: 629-630 for A, B, C, DRB1 and DQB1; approximately 530 for DQA1; around 610 for DPA1; and 400 to 480 for DPB1. Because of strong linkage in the cohort, four or five DR-DQ haplotypes were treated as single units for association and clustering. Among roughly 400 genotyped donors of the cohort, an average of roughly 230,000 unique TCR beta nucleotide sequences was sequenced per donor, of which about 20% were non-productive. Study-wide findings and limitations: Correlated functional status among segregating V segments might be attributable to linkage disequilibrium, but an unknown experimental factor could not be ruled out. A group of highly shared sequence variants was considered likely to be a technical artifact of the sequencing pipeline. According to a later analysis, TCR association rates differed among HLA loci, with DRB1 alleles showing the most associated TCRs and HLA-C alleles showing the fewest. In this cohort, only TCR beta chains were sequenced, and detectable features were limited by the absence of alpha or paired-chain data. A later analysis associated about 17,000 TCR beta sequences with specific HLA alleles at a false discovery rate of 0.05. In vitro tests confirmed that three of the cytomegalovirus-associated TCR beta chains recognize cytomegalovirus antigens. Compared with the roughly 600-donor mean, donors in an Asian-associated ancestry cluster had fewer N-insertions in productive TCRs, according to a later genetic analysis. Cytomegalovirus status was reported to be diagnosed by the classifier with high specificity and sensitivity in both the original and validation cohorts. In a later genetic analysis, a missense DCLRE1C variant was associated with V-gene and J-gene trimming of TCR beta chains, and the association was replicated in an independent cohort. Several of the top co-occurrence clusters appeared to be linked to parvovirus B19, influenza, CMV and Epstein-Barr virus, according to a later analysis. Across donors, most TCR sequences were observed very rarely, whereas some public TCRs were present in many individuals. Roughly uniform sequencing depth across donors was assumed in presence/absence analyses, although this assumption may not hold. Because HLA typing was missing for some donors at each locus, association tests included only the typed subset. The earlier analysis of 587 of the donors excluded some 16 rarely observed V segments, including chromosome 9 orphons, because counts were too low. A further reported finding was that TCR beta sequences accurately predicted the HLA-A and HLA-B alleles for most subjects in the first cohort. Some IMGT-functional V segments, including TRBV6-2 and TRBV6-3, could not be distinguished by the 87-base-pair reads and were therefore excluded. A later analysis found that HLA-associated TCR beta chains were more clonally expanded and had lower generation probabilities than equally common non-associated chains. Broadly in line with IMGT annotations, most TCR beta V segments showed up in productive rearrangements about 87% or about 30% of the time in an earlier analysis of approximately 640 of the donors. The authors suggested that the approach could potentially be generalized to other disease states and immunological phenotypes. Immune exposure information for the cohort was limited to CMV serostatus. The study gave a list of around 170 TCR beta chains associated with cytomegalovirus. Strong co-occurrence of HLA alleles, especially DR and DQ, made assigning TCR associations to individual alleles difficult. Most CMV-associated TCR beta chains appeared to be HLA-restricted in a later analysis, and the HLA associations seemed to be driven largely by CMV exposure.

In total, 666 healthy bone marrow donors made up the cohort. At the time of sampling, every cohort member was nominally healthy, though immune exposures that went unrecorded were likely present. The donor tested CMV seropositive, placing the donor among the 289 seropositive members of the cohort. Each donor provided a peripheral blood sample, and peripheral blood mononuclear cells were used for TCR beta sequencing. Genomic DNA extraction from the blood cell samples was performed with the Qiagen DNeasy Blood Extraction Kit. With respect to this clone: Its antigen specificity is not known. No per-base quality is available; no much larger clone lies one base away.

Libraries came from the immunoSEQ multiplex PCR assay. For the multiplex PCR, a mixture combining 60 forward primers for TCR Vbeta segments and 13 reverse primers for TCR Jbeta segments was used. A multiplex PCR assay on genomic DNA amplified the CDR3 region of rearranged TCR beta genes. The amplified TCR beta libraries were sequenced on the Illumina HiSeq System as 87-base-pair reads. Per the source publication's procedure: A later analysis counted approximately 76 million unique TCR beta chains across the 670 or so repertoires, and around 9.9 million of these chains were shared by at least two donors. Raw reads were error-corrected and collapsed into unique sequences with a nearest-neighbor algorithm that merged closely related sequences to remove PCR and sequencing errors. V, D and J gene segments were assigned by aligning CDR3 sequences to IMGT reference sequences. For a sequence to be retained, a match of at least six nucleotides was required to both a V gene segment and a J gene segment. Rearrangements were classified as productive when the CDR3 lacked stop codons and remained in frame with V and J, and all other rearrangements were classified as non-productive. CDR3 was defined according to IMGT convention as the region running from the second conserved V-encoded cysteine to the conserved J-encoded phenylalanine. The earlier analysis of about 500 of the donors excluded sequences that lacked an unambiguous match to a single V gene segment. An earlier analysis of approximately 590 of the donors classified V segments as functional when productive rearrangements were above 56.7% and as segregating when the standard deviation between donors was above 5%. A statistical classification framework was built to diagnose cytomegalovirus status from the catalog of TCR beta chain sequences. A later analysis assigned V and J genes by comparing TCR nucleotide sequences with IMGT/GENE-DB human TR gene sequences. Using the TCRdist pipeline, a later analysis assigned CDR3 sequences along with most-parsimonious VDJ recombination scenarios. A later analysis defined each TCR beta chain by its CDR3 amino acid sequence plus V-gene family, and excluded reads lacking a unique V-gene family. A later analysis removed roughly 590 highly shared, low-generation-probability nucleotide sequences to deal with suspected cross-contamination and a sequencing artifact. In a later analysis, a clonal expansion index was calculated for each public chain from normalized within-repertoire ranks of inferred template counts. A later analysis computed generation probabilities with a VDJ recombination model fitted to out-of-frame rearrangements, and checked the results against IGoR. In a later analysis, TCR-TCR, TCR-HLA and TCR-CMV co-occurrence was scored with hypergeometric tests, and a repertoire-size bias correction was applied to TCR pairs. A later analysis estimated false discovery rates by permuting HLA or CMV assignments 20 times. In a later analysis, co-occurring TCRs were grouped with DBSCAN, and TCRdist sequence similarity was added when clustering was performed within HLA-allele-positive subsets. Repertoires with fewer than 30,000 or more than 120,000 public chains were left out of co-occurrence clustering, as were five repertoires with anomalous nucleotide sharing. Imported from immuneACCESS, the table was reduced by TCRdb to in-frame sequences with V and J called. These copies leave out some clones; in studies compared against another copy, an unresolved V gene accounts for under half, and the cause of the remainder is not known. The DNA gave D and trimming, while V, J and clone size come from that table. The sample contains some 150,000 clones, roughly 80% of them found a single time. Around 6.7% of the sample lies in the top ten.

The germline V gene yields SGDLS for CDR1 and YYNGEE for CDR2. The CDR3 has 14 amino acids, counting the end cysteine and phenylalanine. The read is trimmed to its CDR3 DNA, 42 bases read in frame from base 1. Deletion took 2 bases off V and 4 bases off J, with a span of 9 bases between the germline ends. This receptor was taken from a woman in her 30s in good health and CMV-seropositive. The sequenced material came from PBMCs. The sequence links TRBV9 to TRBJ2-2, with the D gene not confidently named. The CDR3 in this case is CASSVGTTTGELFF. The bases read TGTGCCAGCAGCGTTGGCACTACCACCGGGGAGCTGTTTTTT.